The 5 T cell receptor beta chains given below trace back to one sample, sequenced in a study of T-cell memory formation after mild COVID-19. In TCRdb, the 5' RACE reads were re-called with MiXCR into one record per CDR3 protein. Among about 540,000 distinct CDR3 sequences, around 21% were seen once, and the ten largest hold under 15%. Sequenced material: PBMCs or a T cell subset sorted from them (not recorded which). Source of these receptors: an adult woman who had mild COVID-19 (a few samples of this study predate the infection). Cell type and time point are not known.

The chain employs TRBV5-1 and TRBJ2-7, with 9 bases that match TRBD1. From germline, CDR1 is SGHRS and CDR2 YFSETQ. V dropped 2 bases and J dropped 3; count of bases not matched to a gene: 3. The length of the CDR3 is 14 residues. The CDR3 protein is CASSFEGQGYEQYF. Written as DNA, the CDR3 is TGCGCCAGCAGCTTTGAGGGACAGGGCTACGAGCAGTACTTC. Drawing the rest from reference TRBV5-1 and TRBJ2-7, the complete variable domain is KAGVTQTPRYLIKTRGQQVTLSCSPISGHRSVSWYQQTPGQGLQFLFEYFSETQRNKGNFPGRFSGRQFSNSRSEMNVSTLELGDSALYLCASSFEGQGYEQYFGPGTRLTVT.

In this sample, this clonotype turned up many times. DNA of the CDR3: TGTGCCAGCCGCGGGGGGGAGACCCAGTACTTC. Translating gives CASRGGETQYF. This chain uses TRBV2 with TRBJ2-5; 8 nucleotides agree with TRBD2. CDR1 is SNHLY, CDR2 FYNNEI, per germline. V shed 8 bases, J shed 5 bases, and the junction held 1 base outside the gene matches. The CDR3 is 11 amino acids.

The chain has TRBV12-3 or TRBV12-4 and TRBJ2-7; D unclear. The V end lost 5 bases, the J end lost 1 base, and 9 bases lay between the germline ends. This CDR3 contains 13 residues. The CDR3 here is CASSPRWSYEQYF. CDR3 coding DNA: TGTGCCAGCAGTCCCCGGTGGTCCTACGAGCAGTACTTC.

V and J are TRBV9 and TRBJ2-1; D is undetermined. This CDR3 comprises 16 residues. The V gene lost 1 base and the J gene lost 9 bases, with 20 bases spanning the gap. Germline loops: CDR1 SGDLS, CDR2 YYNGEE. CDR3 protein: CASSVTSTATVSEQFF. The CDR3 DNA follows: TGTGCCAGCAGCGTAACGTCAACCGCGACGGTGAGTGAGCAGTTCTTC.

This clonotype was picked up a small number of times. V is TRBV7-9 and J is TRBJ1-5; D remains unclear. Trimming left V 5 bases short and J 13 bases short, with 18 bases between. CDR1 is SEHNR, CDR2 FQNEAQ, per germline (reference sequence). The CDR3 covers 13 residues. The CDR3 region is CASSRPSETIQHF. CDR3 sequence (DNA): TGTGCCAGCAGCCGCCCGTCCGAGACTATTCAGCATTTT.